The rows below give T cell receptor beta chains drawn from one sample of a study of T cells after yellow fever vaccination. TCRdb re-called the 5' RACE reads through MiXCR, storing one row per CDR3 protein. The sample yields some 250,000 distinct CDR3 sequences, 6% to 7.5% seen once. The material was CD4+ T cells sorted from PBMCs, obtained 15 days after the yellow fever booster vaccination. These receptors all come from a man under 40 who received the YFV17D yellow fever vaccine. Each CDR3 is given without its conserved first and last residue. D genes are given only for firm matches.

V gene	CDR3 length	D gene	J gene	CDR3 protein
TRBV20-1	11	TRBD1	TRBJ2-1	SAIQGTHNEQF
TRBV12-3/TRBV12-4	10	NA	TRBJ1-6	ASSFYGSPLH
TRBV21-1	16	NA	TRBJ1-3	ASSKAPFGTGLGNTIY
TRBV5-1	14	NA	TRBJ2-4	ASSPSPGKGKNIQY
TRBV7-2	13	TRBD2	TRBJ2-7	ASSPSLAGAYEQY
TRBV4-3	13	NA	TRBJ2-5	ASSLSGTRGETQY
TRBV20-1	11	TRBD1	TRBJ1-5	SASPGGGQPQH
TRBV20-1	13	TRBD2	TRBJ2-3	SGRRRGGGLDTQY
TRBV6-6	10	TRBD1	TRBJ1-2	ASTGTGFGYT
TRBV21-1	16	NA	TRBJ2-5	ASSKVRGRAGFQETQY
TRBV19	12	NA	TRBJ2-1	ATVREARPNEQF
TRBV27	12	NA	TRBJ2-7	ASSVLPSSYEQY
TRBV7-2	11	NA	TRBJ2-2	ASSPGPTGELF
TRBV11-1	16	TRBD1	TRBJ1-5	ASSFSPDRGGYNQPQH
TRBV12-3/TRBV12-4	12	NA	TRBJ2-2	ASSFLRSTGELF
TRBV7-2	15	TRBD2	TRBJ2-1	ASSRRLAGGRDNEQF
TRBV29-1	11	NA	TRBJ2-1	SDYQQGDNEQF
TRBV5-1	18	TRBD2	TRBJ2-6	ASSSLGLAGGTVGANVLT
TRBV29-1	12	NA	TRBJ2-2	SAKGIQNTGELF
TRBV4-2	15	NA	TRBJ2-3	ASSQGLRAGITDTQY
TRBV20-1	11	NA	TRBJ1-4	SALDSVNEKLF
TRBV10-3	12	TRBD1	TRBJ2-7	AISGGTGYYEQY
TRBV25-1	17	NA	TRBJ2-7	ASSDSLGRGNSYNYEQY
TRBV7-3	13	TRBD2	TRBJ2-3	ASSRLAGYQDTQY
TRBV6-6	9	NA	TRBJ2-7	ASSSAPEQY
TRBV20-1	13	TRBD2	TRBJ2-7	SARPSGRAFDEQY
TRBV12-3/TRBV12-4	13	NA	TRBJ1-5	ASSLMSGSRQPQH
TRBV13	12	NA	TRBJ2-3	ASSLLAGSSSLY
TRBV18	14	NA	TRBJ2-1	ASSRQPPSSYNEQF
TRBV6-1	13	NA	TRBJ1-1	AIARRPRGTGEAF
TRBV4-3	12	NA	TRBJ2-7	ASSQLMGGYEQY
TRBV7-6	12	NA	TRBJ1-2	ASSSLGRGNGYT
TRBV5-5	12	NA	TRBJ2-1	ASSPGLTYNEQF
TRBV7-2	12	NA	TRBJ2-1	ASSLVKGSNEQF
TRBV7-2	13	TRBD2	TRBJ2-7	ASSPLAARSYEQY
TRBV20-1	13	TRBD1	TRBJ2-5	SARFEGQGRETQY
TRBV7-6	15	TRBD1	TRBJ2-7	ASSFKSGTGDAYEQY
TRBV5-1	12	NA	TRBJ1-1	ASSGSGANTEAF
TRBV6-2/TRBV6-3	12	NA	TRBJ2-7	ASSYSDLYYEQY
TRBV6-1	14	NA	TRBJ2-7	ASSPEVPWRLSEQY
TRBV18	15	TRBD2	TRBJ2-2	ASSPPGLEGGTGELF
TRBV5-4	14	TRBD2	TRBJ2-5	ASSLVLSGRRETQY
TRBV12-3/TRBV12-4	12	NA	TRBJ1-5	ASSSRDSNQPQH
TRBV12-3/TRBV12-4	14	TRBD1	TRBJ2-7	ASSLSPGQGTYEQY
TRBV5-5	14	NA	TRBJ1-1	ASSLGLAKSNTEAF
TRBV5-1	12	NA	TRBJ2-5	ASSLRQTRTAQY
TRBV6-1	13	NA	TRBJ1-5	ASSDTGVSNQPQH
TRBV7-6	12	NA	TRBJ2-3	ASSSHSGRDTQY
TRBV23-1	12	TRBD1	TRBJ1-5	ASGRTGENQPQH
TRBV11-2	14	TRBD1	TRBJ2-1	ASSFRDRGGYNEQF
TRBV20-1	14	TRBD2	TRBJ2-1	SARDGLAGGHNEQF
TRBV20-1	8	TRBD1	TRBJ1-1	SASRQGAF
TRBV5-1	14	TRBD2	TRBJ2-4	ASSSGGSQAKNIQY
TRBV10-3	14	NA	TRBJ2-2	AISESAPPLPGELF
TRBV6-6	10	NA	TRBJ2-7	ASSQGLREQY
TRBV2	10	NA	TRBJ2-7	ASRREPYEQY
TRBV28	11	NA	TRBJ1-5	ASKLQGDQPQH